The 20 T cell receptor beta chains given below trace back to one sample, sequenced in a study of blood T cell repertoires in COVID-19. Method: immunoSEQ multiplex PCR; TCRdb's copy keeps in-frame clones and lacks some. The profile shows about 94,000 clones, about 83% of them singletons. Sequences were obtained from peripheral blood. The origin of the receptors is a human donor in a cohort sampled during active COVID-19.

V usage is TRBV12-3 or TRBV12-4 and J usage is TRBJ2-7; 7 bases line up with TRBD1. The J segment lost 4 bases and the V segment lost 5 bases, leaving 5 bases of the junction unmatched. The CDR3 extends over 13 amino acids. The CDR3: CASSPGQLYEQYF. CDR3 coding DNA: TGTGCCAGCAGTCCGGGACAGTTATACGAGCAGTACTTC.

The J gene is TRBJ2-3, the V gene TRBV7-2; perhaps TRBD2 as D (6 bases). V dropped 1 base and J dropped 1 base, with 15 bases sitting between them. There are 17 residues in the CDR3. The germline CDR1 and CDR2 sequences are SGHTA and FQGNSA. For the CDR3, the DNA is TGTGCCAGCAGCTTAGTTGGAGGGTCCCTCCGCACAGATACGCAGTATTTT. Its translation: CASSLVGGSLRTDTQYF.

J is TRBJ1-2 and V is TRBV24-1, with D possibly TRBD1 on 6 matching bases. Trimming pared 2 bases from V and 8 bases from J, leaving 26 bases between. The V gene's germline CDR1 is KGHDR and CDR2 SFDVKD. The CDR3 loop spans 18 amino acids. CDR3 protein: CATSDCGEEKAGVEGYTF. CDR3 bases: TGTGCCACCAGTGATTGCGGCGAGGAAAAGGCAGGGGTCGAGGGCTACACCTTC.

The CDR3, as DNA: TGTGCCAGCAGCTCGGGACTAGCGGGAGTCAGAGACATTCAGTACTTC. Translating it yields CASSSGLAGVRDIQYF. This chain uses TRBV3-1 (or the pseudogene TRBV3-2) with TRBJ2-4, with 14 bases that match TRBD2. The CDR3 consists of 16 residues. Germline CDR1 is LGHDT and CDR2 is YNNKEL (reference sequence). V gave up 5 bases and J gave up 8 bases; unmatched junction bases: 8.

The chain has TRBV6-6 and TRBJ1-2, with a tentative D call TRBD1 (5 bases). Germline CDR1 reads MNHNY; CDR2 reads SVGAGI (reference sequence). V was clipped by 2 bases and J by 9 bases, with 16 bases between them. The CDR3 spans 14 residues. The CDR3 spells CASSYRETKGSYTF. The CDR3 bases are TGTGCCAGCAGTTACAGAGAAACGAAGGGGAGCTACACCTTC.

This chain uses TRBV24-1 with TRBJ2-3; D perhaps matches TRBD2 (5 bases). This CDR3 has 13 amino acids. CDR1 and CDR2 from the germline V gene are KGHDR and SFDVKD. V was cut by 1 base and J by 6 bases, with 7 bases left in between. Here the CDR3 reads CATSDLSGDTQYF. The DNA for the CDR3 is TGTGCCACCAGTGATTTATCGGGGGATACGCAGTATTTT.

The sample holds a few counts of this clone. The chain joins TRBV6-2 or TRBV6-3 to TRBJ2-7; the D gene is possibly TRBD1 (6 bases). Germline V CDR1 and CDR2: MNHEY, SVGEGT. V was shortened by 6 bases and J by 2 bases, with 14 bases between the two germline ends. The CDR3 runs to 14 residues. CDR3 nucleotide sequence: TGTGCCAGCAGCGGCAGGGGTCAAACCTACGAGCAGTACTTC. Translated: CASSGRGQTYEQYF.

This chain connects TRBV19 to TRBJ2-6; a weak D match, TRBD2 (5 bases). The CDR3 has 18 amino acids. Germline CDR1 and CDR2: LNHDA and SQIVND (reference sequence). Trimming removed 3 bases at V and 0 bases at J, with 15 bases between. The CDR3 DNA sequence: TGTGCCAGTAGTATCGGGGTAAGGACGACCTCTGGGGCCAACGTCCTGACTTTC. It yields the protein CASSIGVRTTSGANVLTF. Full variable domain (rest looked up from reference TRBV19 and TRBJ2-6): DGGITQSPKYLFRKEGQNVTLSCEQNLNHDAMYWYRQDPGQGLRLIYYSQIVNDFQKGDIAEGYSVSREKKESFPLTVTSAQKNPTAFYLCASSIGVRTTSGANVLTFGAGSRLTVL.

A single count supports this clone. The chain carries TRBV10-3 and TRBJ1-5, with 8 nucleotides matching TRBD1. The junction had 4 bases not matched to a gene; V was cut back by 0 bases and J by 0 bases. Germline CDR1 ENHRY, CDR2 SYGVKD. The CDR3 consists of 17 residues. The CDR3 DNA reads as TGTGCCATCAGTGAGTCGATGGGACAGGCTAGCAATCAGCCCCAGCATTTT. Protein sequence: CAISESMGQASNQPQHF.

The chain has TRBV3-1 (or the pseudogene TRBV3-2) and TRBJ1-1; D remains ambiguous. Deletions cut 0 bases from V and 0 bases from J, with 5 bases between. Looked up from germline, CDR1 is LGHDT and CDR2 is YNNKEL (reference sequence). The CDR3 consists of 14 residues. CDR3 bases: TGTGCCAGCAGCCAAGACATGTTGAACACTGAAGCTTTCTTT. Encoded protein: CASSQDMLNTEAFF.

The chain joins TRBV3-1 (or the pseudogene TRBV3-2) to TRBJ2-7; D remains ambiguous. The V end was cut by 0 bases, the J end by 3 bases, with 9 bases between. The CDR3 extends over 14 amino acids. In germline, CDR1 is LGHDT, CDR2 YNNKEL (reference sequence). The CDR3 DNA sequence: TGTGCCAGCAGCCAAGATATGAGACTCTACGAGCAGTACTTC. This codes for CASSQDMRLYEQYF.

The genes are TRBV2 and TRBJ1-2; D possibly corresponds to TRBD1 (6 bases). The CDR3 has 14 amino acids. CDR1 and CDR2 (germline): SNHLY, FYNNEI. Trimming shortened V by 6 bases and J by 4 bases, and 15 bases separated the two germline ends. The CDR3 here is CASRRVDRTYGYTF. In DNA form, the CDR3 reads TGTGCCAGCAGGCGGGTAGACAGGACCTATGGCTACACCTTC.

This clone was seen just once. The chain combines TRBV28 with TRBJ2-7; TRBD1 matches 9 bases. The V segment lost 1 base and the J segment 7 bases; nucleotides outside the gene matches: 5. Germline CDR1 MDHEN, CDR2 SYDVKM. This CDR3 region has 14 residues. The CDR3 loop is CASSLYGQGWEQYF. In DNA, the CDR3 is TGTGCCAGCAGTTTATATGGACAGGGGTGGGAGCAGTACTTC.

This clone has only a few counts. The genes are TRBV28 and TRBJ1-4; TRBD1 matches 9 bases. CDR3 length: 18 residues. In germline, CDR1 is MDHEN, CDR2 SYDVKM. After removal of 6 bases from V and 3 bases from J, the junction contained 14 bases not matched to a gene. CDR3 protein: CASSSTGGLSIANEKLFF. Written as DNA, the CDR3 is TGTGCCAGCAGCTCTACAGGGGGCCTTAGTATTGCTAATGAAAAACTGTTTTTT. Together with reference TRBV28 and TRBJ1-4, the CDR3 gives the full variable domain: DVKVTQSSRYLVKRTGEKVFLECVQDMDHENMFWYRQDPGLGLRLIYFSYDVKMKEKGDIPEGYSVSREKKERFSLILESASTNQTSMYLCASSSTGGLSIANEKLFFGSGTQLSVL.

A few counts support this clone. V gene TRBV5-4 combines with J gene TRBJ2-7, with D maybe TRBD2 (5 bases). Per germline, CDR1 SGHNT and CDR2 YYREEE (reference sequence). The germline V and J ends were trimmed by 2 bases and 5 bases, with 14 bases remaining between them. This CDR3 spans 14 amino acids. CDR3 sequence: CASSFGLADNEQYF. The CDR3 nucleotides are TGTGCCAGCAGCTTTGGCCTAGCCGATAACGAGCAGTACTTC.

J is TRBJ2-1 and V is TRBV7-8, with TRBD2 identical over 7 bases. CDR3 size: 16 residues. Germline lookup yields CDR1 SGHVS and CDR2 FQNEAQ. J was trimmed by 7 bases and V by 1 base; bases with no gene match: 10. This chain's CDR3 is CASSLVSSSGQNEQFF. CDR3 sequence (DNA): TGTGCCAGCAGCTTAGTTAGCTCTAGCGGACAAAATGAGCAGTTCTTC. The variable domain in full, completed from reference TRBV7-8 and TRBJ2-1, reads GAGVSQSPRYKVAKRGQDVALRCDPISGHVSLFWYQQALGQGPEFLTYFQNEAQLDKSGLPSDRFFAERPEGSVSTLKIQRTQQEDSAVYLCASSLVSSSGQNEQFFGPGTRLTVL.

The chain couples TRBV28 to TRBJ1-5; 8 positions match TRBD1. The CDR3 is 14 amino acids. V was pared by 7 bases and J by 5 bases, with 7 bases of the junction left unmatched. The germline V gene encodes CDR1 MDHEN and CDR2 SYDVKM. CDR3 nucleotides: TGTGCCAGCACCCCAGGACAGGGACATCAGCCCCAGCATTTT. The encoded protein is CASTPGQGHQPQHF.

The J gene is TRBJ2-7, the V gene TRBV6-2 or TRBV6-3, with a tentative D call TRBD1 (7 bases). Germline values: CDR1 MNHEY, CDR2 SVGEGT. Trimming took off 6 bases at V and 5 bases at J, with 17 bases between the two ends. This CDR3 has 14 residues. DNA for the CDR3: TGTGCCAGCAGCCGACAGGGAGGTCTCGACGAGCAGTACTTC. Protein sequence: CASSRQGGLDEQYF.

The rearrangement uses TRBV7-2 and TRBJ2-5; D not resolved. The CDR3 runs 14 residues. Germline V gene lookup returns CDR1 SGHTA and CDR2 FQGNSA. Trimming cost V 3 bases and J 5 bases, with 13 bases left between them. CDR3 nucleotides: TGTGCCAGCAGCTTCTACAGTGGTTTGGAGACCCAGTACTTC. Its protein is CASSFYSGLETQYF.

This clone was picked up many times. The genes are TRBV5-1 and TRBJ1-2; possible D gene TRBD1, 6 bases. The CDR3 consists of 13 residues. CDR1 and CDR2 (germline): SGHRS, YFSETQ. V lost 3 bases and J lost 8, with 14 bases in between. CDR3 loop: CASSSTGNLGYTF. The CDR3, as DNA: TGCGCCAGCAGCTCCACAGGGAACTTGGGCTACACCTTC.